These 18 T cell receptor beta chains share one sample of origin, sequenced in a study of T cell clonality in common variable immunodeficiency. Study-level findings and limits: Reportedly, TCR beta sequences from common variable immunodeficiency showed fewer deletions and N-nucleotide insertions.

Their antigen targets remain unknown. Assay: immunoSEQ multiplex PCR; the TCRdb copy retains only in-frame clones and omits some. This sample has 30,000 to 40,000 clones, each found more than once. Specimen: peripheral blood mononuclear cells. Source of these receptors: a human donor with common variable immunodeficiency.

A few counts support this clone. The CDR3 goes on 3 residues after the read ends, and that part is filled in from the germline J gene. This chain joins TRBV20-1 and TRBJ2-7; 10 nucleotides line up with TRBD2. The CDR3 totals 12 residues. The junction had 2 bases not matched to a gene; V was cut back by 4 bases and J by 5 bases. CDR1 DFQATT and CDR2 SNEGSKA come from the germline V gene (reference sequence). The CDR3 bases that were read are TGCAGTGCTAAGCGGGAGGGCCACGAG. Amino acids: CSAKREGHE. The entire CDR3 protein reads CSAKREGHEQYF.

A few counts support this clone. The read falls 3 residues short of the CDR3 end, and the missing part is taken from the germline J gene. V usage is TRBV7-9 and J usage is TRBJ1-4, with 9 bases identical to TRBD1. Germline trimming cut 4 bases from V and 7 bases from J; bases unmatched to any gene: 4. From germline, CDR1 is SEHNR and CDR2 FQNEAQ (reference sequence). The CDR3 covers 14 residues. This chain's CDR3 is CASSSKDRGEKLFF. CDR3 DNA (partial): TGTGCCAGCAGCTCAAAGGACAGGGGTGAAAAA.

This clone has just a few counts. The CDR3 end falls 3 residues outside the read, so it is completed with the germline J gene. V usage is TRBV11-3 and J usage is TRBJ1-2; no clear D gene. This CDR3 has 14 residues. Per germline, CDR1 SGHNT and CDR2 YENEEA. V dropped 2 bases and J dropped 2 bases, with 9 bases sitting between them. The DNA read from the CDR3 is TGTGCCAGCAGCTTACAAGGGCTCAACTATGGC. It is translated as CASSLQGLNYG. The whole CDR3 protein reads CASSLQGLNYGYTF.

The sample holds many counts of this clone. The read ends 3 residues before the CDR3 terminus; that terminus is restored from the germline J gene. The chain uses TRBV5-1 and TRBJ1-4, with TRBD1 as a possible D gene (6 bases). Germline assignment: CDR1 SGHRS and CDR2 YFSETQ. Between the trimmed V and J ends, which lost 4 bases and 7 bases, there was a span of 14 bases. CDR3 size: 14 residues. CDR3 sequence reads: CASSGGGVSEKLFF. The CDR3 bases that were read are TGCGCCAGCAGCGGGGGGGGCGTCAGTGAAAAA.

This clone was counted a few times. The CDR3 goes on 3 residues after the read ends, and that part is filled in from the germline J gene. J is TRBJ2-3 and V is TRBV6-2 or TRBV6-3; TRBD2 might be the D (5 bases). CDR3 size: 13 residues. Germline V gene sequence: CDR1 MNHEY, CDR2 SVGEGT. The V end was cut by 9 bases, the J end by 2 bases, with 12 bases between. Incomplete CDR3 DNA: TGTGCCAGTTACCCGGGGTACACAGATACG. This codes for CASYPGYTDT. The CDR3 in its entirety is CASYPGYTDTQYF.

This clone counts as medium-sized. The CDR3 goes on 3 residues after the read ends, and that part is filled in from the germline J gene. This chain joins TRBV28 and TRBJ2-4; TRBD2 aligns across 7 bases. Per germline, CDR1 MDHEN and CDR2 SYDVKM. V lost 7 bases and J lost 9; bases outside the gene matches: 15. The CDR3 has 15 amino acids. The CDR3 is CASMGGDRRGSIQYF. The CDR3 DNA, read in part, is TGTGCCAGCATGGGAGGGGATAGGAGAGGGAGCATT.

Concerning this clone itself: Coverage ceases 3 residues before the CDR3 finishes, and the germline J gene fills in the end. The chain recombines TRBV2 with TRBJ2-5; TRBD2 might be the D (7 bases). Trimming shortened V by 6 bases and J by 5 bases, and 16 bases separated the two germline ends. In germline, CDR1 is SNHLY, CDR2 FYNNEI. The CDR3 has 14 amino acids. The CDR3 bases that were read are TGTGCCAGCAGCTCGGGGGGCCAGAGGGAGACC. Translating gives CASSSGGQRET. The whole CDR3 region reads CASSSGGQRETQYF.

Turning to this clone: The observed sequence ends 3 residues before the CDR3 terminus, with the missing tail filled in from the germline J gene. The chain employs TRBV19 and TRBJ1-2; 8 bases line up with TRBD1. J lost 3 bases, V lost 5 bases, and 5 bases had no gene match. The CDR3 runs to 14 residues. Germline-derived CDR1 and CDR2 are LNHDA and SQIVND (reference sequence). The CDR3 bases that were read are TGTGCCAGTAGTGAGACAGGGGCGGACTATGGC. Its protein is CASSETGADYG. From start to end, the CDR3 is CASSETGADYGYTF. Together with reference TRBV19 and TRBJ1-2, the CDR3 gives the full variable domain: DGGITQSPKYLFRKEGQNVTLSCEQNLNHDAMYWYRQDPGQGLRLIYYSQIVNDFQKGDIAEGYSVSREKKESFPLTVTSAQKNPTAFYLCASSETGADYGYTFGSGTRLTVV.

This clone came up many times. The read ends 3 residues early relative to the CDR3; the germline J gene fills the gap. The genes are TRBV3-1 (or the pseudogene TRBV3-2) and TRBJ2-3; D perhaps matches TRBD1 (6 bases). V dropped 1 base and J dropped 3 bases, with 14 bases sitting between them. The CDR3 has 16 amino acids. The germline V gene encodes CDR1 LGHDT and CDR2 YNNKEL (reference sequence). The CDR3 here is CASSQARGVGTDTQYF. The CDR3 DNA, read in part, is TGTGCCAGCAGCCAAGCCAGGGGAGTTGGTACAGATACG.

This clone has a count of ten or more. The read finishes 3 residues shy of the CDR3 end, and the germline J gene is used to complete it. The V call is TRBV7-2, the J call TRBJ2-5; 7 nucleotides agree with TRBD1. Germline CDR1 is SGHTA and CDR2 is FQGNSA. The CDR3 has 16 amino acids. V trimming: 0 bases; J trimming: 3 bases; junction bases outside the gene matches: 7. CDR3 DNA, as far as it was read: TGTGCCAGCAGCTTAGCCAGACAGGGAAGAGAAGAGACC. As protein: CASSLARQGREET. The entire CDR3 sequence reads CASSLARQGREETQYF.

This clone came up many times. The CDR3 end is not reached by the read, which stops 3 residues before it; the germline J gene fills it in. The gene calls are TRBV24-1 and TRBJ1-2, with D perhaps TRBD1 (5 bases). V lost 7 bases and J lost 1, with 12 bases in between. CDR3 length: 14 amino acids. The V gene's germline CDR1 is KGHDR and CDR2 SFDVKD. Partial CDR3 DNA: TGTGCCACCAGGATAGGACATTTTAACTATGGC. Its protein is CATRIGHFNYG. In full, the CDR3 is CATRIGHFNYGYTF.

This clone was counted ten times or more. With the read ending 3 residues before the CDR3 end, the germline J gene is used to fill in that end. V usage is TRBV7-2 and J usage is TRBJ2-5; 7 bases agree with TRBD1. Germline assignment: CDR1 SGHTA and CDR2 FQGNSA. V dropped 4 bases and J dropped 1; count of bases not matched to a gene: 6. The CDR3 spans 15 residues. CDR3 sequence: CASSSQTGTQETQYF. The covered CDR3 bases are TGTGCCAGCAGCTCCCAGACAGGGACCCAAGAGACC.

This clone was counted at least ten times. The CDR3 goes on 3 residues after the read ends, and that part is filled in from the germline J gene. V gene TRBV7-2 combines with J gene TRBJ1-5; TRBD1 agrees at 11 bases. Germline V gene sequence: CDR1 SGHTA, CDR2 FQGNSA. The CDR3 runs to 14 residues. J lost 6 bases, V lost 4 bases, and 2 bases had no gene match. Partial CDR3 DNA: TGTGCCAGCAGCTCAGGGACAGGGGGTCAGCCC. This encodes CASSSGTGGQP. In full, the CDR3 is CASSSGTGGQPQHF.

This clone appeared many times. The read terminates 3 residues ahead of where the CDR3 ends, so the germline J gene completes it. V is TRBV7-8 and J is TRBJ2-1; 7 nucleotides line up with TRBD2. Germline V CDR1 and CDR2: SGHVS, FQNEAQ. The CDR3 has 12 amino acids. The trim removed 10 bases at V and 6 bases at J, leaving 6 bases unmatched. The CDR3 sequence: CATASGINEQFF. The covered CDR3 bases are TGTGCCACCGCTAGCGGAATCAATGAG.

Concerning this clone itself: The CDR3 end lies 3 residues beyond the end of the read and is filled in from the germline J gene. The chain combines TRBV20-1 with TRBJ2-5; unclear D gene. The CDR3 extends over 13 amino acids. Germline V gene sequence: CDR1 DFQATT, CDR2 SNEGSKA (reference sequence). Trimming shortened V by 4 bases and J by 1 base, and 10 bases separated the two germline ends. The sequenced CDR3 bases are TGCAGTGCTATTAAGGGTTCCCAAGAGACC. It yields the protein CSAIKGSQET. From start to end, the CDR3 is CSAIKGSQETQYF.

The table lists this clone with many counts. The CDR3 bases that were read are TGTGCCAGCAGCCCACAGGGGTCCTATGGC. This encodes CASSPQGSYG. The full-length CDR3 reads as CASSPQGSYGYTF. The V gene is TRBV11-3, the J gene TRBJ1-2; 7 nucleotides align to TRBD1. The sequenced fragment ends 3 residues before the CDR3 boundary, so the rest is inferred from the germline J gene. Looked up from germline, CDR1 is SGHNT and CDR2 is YENEEA. J gave up 4 bases and V 5 bases, and 4 bases lay outside the gene matches. The CDR3 spans 13 residues.

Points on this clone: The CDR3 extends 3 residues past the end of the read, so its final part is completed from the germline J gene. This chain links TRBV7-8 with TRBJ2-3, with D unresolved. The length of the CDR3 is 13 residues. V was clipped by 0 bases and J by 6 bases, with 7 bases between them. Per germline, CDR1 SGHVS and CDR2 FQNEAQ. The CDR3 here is CASSLAQRDTQYF. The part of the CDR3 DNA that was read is TGTGCCAGCAGCTTAGCGCAGAGGGATACG.

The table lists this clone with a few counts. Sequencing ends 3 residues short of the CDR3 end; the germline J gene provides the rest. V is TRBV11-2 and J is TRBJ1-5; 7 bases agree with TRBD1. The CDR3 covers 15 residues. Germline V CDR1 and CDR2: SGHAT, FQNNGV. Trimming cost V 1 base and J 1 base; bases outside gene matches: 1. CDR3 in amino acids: CASSLGGQSNQPQHF. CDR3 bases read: TGTGCCAGCAGCTTAGGGGGACAGAGCAATCAGCCC. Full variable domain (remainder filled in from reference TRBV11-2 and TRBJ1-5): EAGVAQSPRYKIIEKRQSVAFWCNPISGHATLYWYQQILGQGPKLLIQFQNNGVVDDSQLPKDRFSAERLKGVDSTLKIQPAKLEDSAVYLCASSLGGQSNQPQHFGDGTRLSIL.